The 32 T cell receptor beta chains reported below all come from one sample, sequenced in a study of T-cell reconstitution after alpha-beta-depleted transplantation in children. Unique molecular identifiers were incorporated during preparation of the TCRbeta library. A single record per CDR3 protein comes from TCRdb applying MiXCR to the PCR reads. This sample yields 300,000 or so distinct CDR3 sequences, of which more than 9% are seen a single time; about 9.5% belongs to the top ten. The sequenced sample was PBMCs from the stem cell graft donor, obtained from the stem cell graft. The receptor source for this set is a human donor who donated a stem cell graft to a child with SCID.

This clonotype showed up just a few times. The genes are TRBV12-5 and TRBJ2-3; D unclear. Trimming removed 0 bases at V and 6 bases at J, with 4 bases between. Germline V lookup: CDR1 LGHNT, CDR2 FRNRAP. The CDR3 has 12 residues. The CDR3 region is CASGLVGDTQYF. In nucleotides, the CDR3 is TGTGCTAGTGGTTTGGTGGGTGATACGCAGTATTTT.

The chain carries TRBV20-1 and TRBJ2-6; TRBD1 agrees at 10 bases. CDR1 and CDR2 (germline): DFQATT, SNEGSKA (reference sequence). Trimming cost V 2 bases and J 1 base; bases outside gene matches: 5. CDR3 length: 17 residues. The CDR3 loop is CSARQDRGGSGANVLTF. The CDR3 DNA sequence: TGCAGTGCTAGACAGGACAGGGGGGGGTCTGGGGCCAACGTCCTGACTTTC.

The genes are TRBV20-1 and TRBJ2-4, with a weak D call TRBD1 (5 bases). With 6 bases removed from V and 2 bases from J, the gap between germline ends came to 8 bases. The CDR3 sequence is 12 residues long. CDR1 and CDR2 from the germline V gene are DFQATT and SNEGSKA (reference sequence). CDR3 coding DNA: TGCAGTGCAAAGGGGCCCAAAAACATTCAGTACTTC. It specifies CSAKGPKNIQYF.

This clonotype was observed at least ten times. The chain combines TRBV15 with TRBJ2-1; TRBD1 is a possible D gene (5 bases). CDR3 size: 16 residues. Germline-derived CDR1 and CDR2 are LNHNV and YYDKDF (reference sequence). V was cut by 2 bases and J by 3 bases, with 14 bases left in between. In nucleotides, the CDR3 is TGTGCCACCAGCAGACAAGGGGTCCTGGTCTACAATGAGCAGTTCTTC. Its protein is CATSRQGVLVYNEQFF.

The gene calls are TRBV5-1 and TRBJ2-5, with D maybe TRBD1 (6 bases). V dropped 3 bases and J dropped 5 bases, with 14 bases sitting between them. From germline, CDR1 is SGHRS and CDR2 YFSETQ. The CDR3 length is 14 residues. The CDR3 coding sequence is TGCGCCAGCAGCTCCAACAGGGCGAGCGAGACCCAGTACTTC. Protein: CASSSNRASETQYF.

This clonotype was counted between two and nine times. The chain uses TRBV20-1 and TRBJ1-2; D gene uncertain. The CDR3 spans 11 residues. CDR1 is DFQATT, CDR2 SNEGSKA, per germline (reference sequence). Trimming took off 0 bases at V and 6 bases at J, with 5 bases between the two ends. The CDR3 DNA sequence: TGCAGTGCTAGAGATCCCAATGGCTACACCTTC. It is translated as CSARDPNGYTF.

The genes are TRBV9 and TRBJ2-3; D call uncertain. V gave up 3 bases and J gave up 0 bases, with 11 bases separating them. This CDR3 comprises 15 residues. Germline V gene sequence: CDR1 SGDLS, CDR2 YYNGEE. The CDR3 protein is CASSGSPTSTDTQYF. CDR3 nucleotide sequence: TGTGCCAGCAGCGGCAGTCCGACTAGCACAGATACGCAGTATTTT.

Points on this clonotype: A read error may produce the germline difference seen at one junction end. In nucleotides, the CDR3 is TGTGCCAGCAGCTTGGCCCAGGAGAAGGGGAACGCCGGGGAGCTGTTTTTT. Amino acids: CASSLAQEKGNAGELFF. This rearrangement joins TRBV5-5 to TRBJ2-2, with D maybe TRBD1 (5 bases). CDR1 SGHKS and CDR2 YYEKEE come from the germline V gene (reference sequence). This CDR3 comprises 17 residues.

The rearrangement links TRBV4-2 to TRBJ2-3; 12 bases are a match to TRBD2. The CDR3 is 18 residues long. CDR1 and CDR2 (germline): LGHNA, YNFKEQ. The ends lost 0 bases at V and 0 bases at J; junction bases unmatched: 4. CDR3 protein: CASSQEYLAGGSTDTQYF. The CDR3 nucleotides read TGTGCCAGCAGCCAAGAATACCTAGCGGGGGGGAGCACAGATACGCAGTATTTT.

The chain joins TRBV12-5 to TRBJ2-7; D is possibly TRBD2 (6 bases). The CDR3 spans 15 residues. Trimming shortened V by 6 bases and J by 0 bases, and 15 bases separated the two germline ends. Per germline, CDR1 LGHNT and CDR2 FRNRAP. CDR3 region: CASGLGLLSSYEQYF. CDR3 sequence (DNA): TGTGCTAGTGGCCTGGGACTTCTAAGCTCCTACGAGCAGTACTTC.

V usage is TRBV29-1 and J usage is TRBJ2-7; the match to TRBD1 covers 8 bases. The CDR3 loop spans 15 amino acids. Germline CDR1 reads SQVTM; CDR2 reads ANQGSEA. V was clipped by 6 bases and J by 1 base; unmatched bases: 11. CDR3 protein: CSVVKWDRLSYEQYF. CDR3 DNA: TGCAGCGTAGTAAAGTGGGACAGGCTTTCCTACGAGCAGTACTTC.

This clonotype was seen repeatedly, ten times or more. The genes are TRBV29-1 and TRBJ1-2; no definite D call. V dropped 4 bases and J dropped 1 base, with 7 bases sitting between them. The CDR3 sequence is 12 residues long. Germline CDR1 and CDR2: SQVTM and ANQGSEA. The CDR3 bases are TGCAGCGTTGGGAGCGGTAACTATGGCTACACCTTC. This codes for CSVGSGNYGYTF.

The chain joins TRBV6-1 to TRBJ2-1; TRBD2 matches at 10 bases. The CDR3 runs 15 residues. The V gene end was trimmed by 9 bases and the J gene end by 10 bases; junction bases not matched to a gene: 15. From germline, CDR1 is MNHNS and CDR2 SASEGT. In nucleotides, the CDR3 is TGTGCCAGTCAGGCCTCCGGGACTAGCGTTGGGGAGCAGTTCTTC. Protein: CASQASGTSVGEQFF.

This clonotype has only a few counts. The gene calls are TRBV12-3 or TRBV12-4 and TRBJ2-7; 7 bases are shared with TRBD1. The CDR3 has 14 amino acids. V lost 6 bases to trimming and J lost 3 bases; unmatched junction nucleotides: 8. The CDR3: CASRPRTGRYEQYF. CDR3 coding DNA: TGTGCCAGCAGACCTCGGACAGGACGCTACGAGCAGTACTTC.

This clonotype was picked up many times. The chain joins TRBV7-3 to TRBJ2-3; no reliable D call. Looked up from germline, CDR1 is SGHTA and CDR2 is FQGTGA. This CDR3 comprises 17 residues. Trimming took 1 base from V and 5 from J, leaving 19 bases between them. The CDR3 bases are TGTGCCAGCAGCTTAAGTGTCTCCGGGTGGGAAGAAGATACGCAGTATTTT. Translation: CASSLSVSGWEEDTQYF.

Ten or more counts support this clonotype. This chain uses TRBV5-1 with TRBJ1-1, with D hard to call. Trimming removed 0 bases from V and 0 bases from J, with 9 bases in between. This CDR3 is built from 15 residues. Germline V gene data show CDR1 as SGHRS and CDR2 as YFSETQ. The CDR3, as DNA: TGCGCCAGCAGCTTGGCCCCGGGCATGAACACTGAAGCTTTCTTT. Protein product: CASSLAPGMNTEAFF.

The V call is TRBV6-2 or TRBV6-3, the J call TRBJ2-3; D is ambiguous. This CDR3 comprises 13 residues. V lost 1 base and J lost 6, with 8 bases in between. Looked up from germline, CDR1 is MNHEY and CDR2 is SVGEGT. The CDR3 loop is CASSYWPTDTQYF. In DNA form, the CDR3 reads TGTGCCAGCAGTTACTGGCCAACGGATACGCAGTATTTT.

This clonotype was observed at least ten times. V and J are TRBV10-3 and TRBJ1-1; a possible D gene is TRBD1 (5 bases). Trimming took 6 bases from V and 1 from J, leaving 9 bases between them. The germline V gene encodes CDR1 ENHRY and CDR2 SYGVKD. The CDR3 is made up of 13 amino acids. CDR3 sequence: CAIRTAQNTEAFF. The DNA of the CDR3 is TGTGCCATCAGGACAGCTCAGAACACTGAAGCTTTCTTT.

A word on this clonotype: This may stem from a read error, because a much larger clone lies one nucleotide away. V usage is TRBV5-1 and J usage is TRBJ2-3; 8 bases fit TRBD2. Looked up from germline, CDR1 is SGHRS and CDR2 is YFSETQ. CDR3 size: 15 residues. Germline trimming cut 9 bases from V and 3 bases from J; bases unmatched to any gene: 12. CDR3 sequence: CANTSDGGETDTQYF. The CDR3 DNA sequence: TGCGCCAACACCTCAGACGGGGGGGAAACAGATACGCAGTATTTT.

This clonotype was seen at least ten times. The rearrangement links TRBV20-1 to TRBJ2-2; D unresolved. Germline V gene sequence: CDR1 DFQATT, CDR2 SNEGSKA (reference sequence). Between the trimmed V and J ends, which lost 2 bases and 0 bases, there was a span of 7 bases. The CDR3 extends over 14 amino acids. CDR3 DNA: TGCAGTGCTAGACAGCCTGCGAACACCGGGGAGCTGTTTTTT. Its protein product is CSARQPANTGELFF.

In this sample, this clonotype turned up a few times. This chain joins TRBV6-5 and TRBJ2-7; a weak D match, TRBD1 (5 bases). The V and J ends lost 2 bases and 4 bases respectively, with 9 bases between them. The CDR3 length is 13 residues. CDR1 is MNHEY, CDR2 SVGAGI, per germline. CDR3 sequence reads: CASSYGASYEQYF. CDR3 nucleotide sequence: TGTGCCAGCAGTTACGGGGCGTCATACGAGCAGTACTTC.

The CDR3 nucleotides read TGTGCCAGCAGCTTGACGGGTTCCCAGTTTTACGAGCAGTACTTC. Protein product: CASSLTGSQFYEQYF. This sequence joins TRBV5-6 and TRBJ2-7; D remains unclear. Trimming pared 1 base from V and 4 bases from J, leaving 15 bases between. Germline-derived CDR1 and CDR2 are SGHDT and YYEEEE. The length of the CDR3 is 15 residues.

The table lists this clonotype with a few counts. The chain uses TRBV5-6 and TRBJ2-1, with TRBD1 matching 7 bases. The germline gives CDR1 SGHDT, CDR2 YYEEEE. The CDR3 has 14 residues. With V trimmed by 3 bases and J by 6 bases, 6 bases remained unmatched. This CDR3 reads CASSSQTGFNEQFF. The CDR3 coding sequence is TGTGCCAGCAGCTCGCAGACAGGGTTCAATGAGCAGTTCTTC.

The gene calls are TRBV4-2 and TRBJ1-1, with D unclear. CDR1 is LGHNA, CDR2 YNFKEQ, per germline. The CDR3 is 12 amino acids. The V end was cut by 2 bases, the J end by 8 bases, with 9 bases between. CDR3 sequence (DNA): TGTGCCAGCAGCCAAAGTCCCGTGGAAGCTTTCTTT. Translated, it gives CASSQSPVEAFF.

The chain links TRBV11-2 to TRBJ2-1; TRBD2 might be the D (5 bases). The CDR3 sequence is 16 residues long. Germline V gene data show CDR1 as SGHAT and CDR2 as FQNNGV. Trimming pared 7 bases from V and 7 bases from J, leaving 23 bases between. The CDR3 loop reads CASKKSYGLEANEQFF. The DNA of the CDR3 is TGTGCCAGCAAAAAAAGCTACGGACTCGAGGCTAATGAGCAGTTCTTC.

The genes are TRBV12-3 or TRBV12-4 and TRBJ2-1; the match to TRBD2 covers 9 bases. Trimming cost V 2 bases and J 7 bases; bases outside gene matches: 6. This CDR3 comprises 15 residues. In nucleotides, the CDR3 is TGTGCCAGCAGTTTAATGGCGGGGGGGCCTAATGAGCAGTTCTTC. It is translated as CASSLMAGGPNEQFF.

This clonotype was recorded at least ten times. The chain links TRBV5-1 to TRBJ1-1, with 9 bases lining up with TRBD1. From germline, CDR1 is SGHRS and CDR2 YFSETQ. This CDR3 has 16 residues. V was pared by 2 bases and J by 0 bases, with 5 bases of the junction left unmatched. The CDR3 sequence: CASSLQGAGVNTEAFF. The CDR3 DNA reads TGCGCCAGCAGCTTACAGGGGGCGGGTGTGAACACTGAAGCTTTCTTT.

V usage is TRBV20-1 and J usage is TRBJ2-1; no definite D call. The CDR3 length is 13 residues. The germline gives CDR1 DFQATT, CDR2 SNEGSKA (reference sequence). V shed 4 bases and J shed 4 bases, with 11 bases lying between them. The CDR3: CSATATVYNEQFF. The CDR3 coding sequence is TGCAGTGCTACCGCGACGGTATACAATGAGCAGTTCTTC.

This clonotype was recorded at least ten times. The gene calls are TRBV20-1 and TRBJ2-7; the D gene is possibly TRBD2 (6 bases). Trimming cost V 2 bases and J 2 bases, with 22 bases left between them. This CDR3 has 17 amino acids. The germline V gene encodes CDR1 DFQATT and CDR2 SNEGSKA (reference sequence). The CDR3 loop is CSARLERGGVTTYEQYF. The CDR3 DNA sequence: TGCAGTGCTAGACTTGAACGTGGCGGGGTGACTACCTACGAGCAGTACTTC.

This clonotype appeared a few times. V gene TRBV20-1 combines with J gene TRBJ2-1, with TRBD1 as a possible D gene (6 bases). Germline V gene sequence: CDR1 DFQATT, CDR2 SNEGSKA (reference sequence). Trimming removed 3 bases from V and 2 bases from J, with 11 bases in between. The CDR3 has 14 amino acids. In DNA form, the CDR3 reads TGCAGTGCTAGGAGACAGGCGGCCTACAATGAGCAGTTCTTC. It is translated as CSARRQAAYNEQFF.

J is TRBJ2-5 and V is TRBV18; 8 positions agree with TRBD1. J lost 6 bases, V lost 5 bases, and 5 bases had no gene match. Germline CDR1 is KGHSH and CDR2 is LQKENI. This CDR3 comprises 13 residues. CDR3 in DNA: TGTGCCAGCTCATTCACAGGGGGGAAGACCCAGTACTTC. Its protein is CASSFTGGKTQYF.

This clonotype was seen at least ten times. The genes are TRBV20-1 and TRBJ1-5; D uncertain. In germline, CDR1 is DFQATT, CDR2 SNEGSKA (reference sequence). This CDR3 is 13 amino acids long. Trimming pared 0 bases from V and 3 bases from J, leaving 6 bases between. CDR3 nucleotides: TGCAGTGCTAGAGAGGGTCTCAATCAGCCCCAGCATTTT. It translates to CSAREGLNQPQHF.